A selection of T cell receptor beta chains follows, all from one sample in a study of T cell repertoires in cytomegalovirus infection. Antigens for these TCRs are unknown. TCRdb re-called the reads with MiXCR, one entry per CDR3 protein. The sample carries around 710,000 distinct CDR3 sequences, under 35% recorded once. The starting material was cultured CD8+ T cells from PBMCs, obtained from culture after CMV antigen stimulation. The receptors shown here come from a human donor in good health (CMV status not recorded). Some clones in this sample may be carry-over from other donors' samples. Each CDR3 is given with its conserved first and last residue. The D gene is left open where the match is weak. Size values are once, few and many counts, or a class for expanded clones, and some rows have none.

clone size: -
J gene: TRBJ1-1
V gene: TRBV27
D gene: -
CDR3 protein: CASSDRYGYTEAFF
CDR3 DNA: TGTGCCAGCAGTGACAGGTATGGGTACACTGAAGCTTTCTTT

clone size: -
J gene: TRBJ2-7
V gene: TRBV7-6
D gene: -
CDR3 protein: CASSLTGPGEQYF
CDR3 DNA: TGTGCCAGCAGCTTAACGGGGCCCGGCGAGCAGTACTTC

clone size: -
J gene: TRBJ2-1
V gene: TRBV5-1
D gene: -
CDR3 protein: CASSLAFLGNEQFF
CDR3 DNA: TGCGCCAGCAGCTTGGCTTTCCTAGGGAATGAGCAGTTCTTC

clone size: many
J gene: TRBJ1-1
V gene: TRBV6-1
D gene: -
CDR3 protein: CASSARGLGTEAFF
CDR3 DNA: TGTGCCAGCAGTGCCAGGGGCCTTGGGACTGAAGCTTTCTTT

clone size: -
J gene: TRBJ1-2
V gene: TRBV6-2/TRBV6-3
D gene: -
CDR3 protein: CASGSTRASLYGYTF
CDR3 DNA: TGTGCCAGCGGATCAACCCGGGCCTCACTCTATGGCTACACCTTC

clone size: -
J gene: TRBJ2-7
V gene: TRBV20-1
D gene: TRBD1
CDR3 protein: CSAPGQGAYEQYF
CDR3 DNA: TGCAGTGCCCCGGGACAGGGGGCCTACGAGCAGTACTTC

clone size: many
J gene: TRBJ1-2
V gene: TRBV7-9
D gene: TRBD1
CDR3 protein: CATEQGAAYGYTF
CDR3 DNA: TGTGCCACCGAACAGGGGGCAGCCTATGGCTACACCTTC

clone size: -
J gene: TRBJ2-1
V gene: TRBV19
D gene: TRBD2
CDR3 protein: CASRLLAGGVDEQFF
CDR3 DNA: TGTGCCAGTAGGCTTCTAGCGGGGGGTGTCGATGAGCAGTTCTTC

clone size: -
J gene: TRBJ1-1
V gene: TRBV28
D gene: -
CDR3 protein: CASSFRWGTEAFF
CDR3 DNA: TGTGCCAGCAGTTTTAGGTGGGGCACTGAAGCTTTCTTT

clone size: few
J gene: TRBJ2-7
V gene: TRBV12-3/TRBV12-4
D gene: -
CDR3 protein: CASAPGFLSYEQYF
CDR3 DNA: TGTGCCAGCGCTCCGGGGTTCCTCTCCTACGAGCAGTACTTC

clone size: once
J gene: TRBJ1-1
V gene: TRBV18
D gene: TRBD1
CDR3 protein: CASSPTRDRNTEAFF
CDR3 DNA: TGTGCCAGCTCACCGACAAGGGACAGGAACACTGAAGCTTTCTTT

clone size: many
J gene: TRBJ2-1
V gene: TRBV7-9
D gene: -
CDR3 protein: CASSSAVAGAHNEQFF
CDR3 DNA: TGTGCCAGCAGCTCCGCCGTGGCGGGGGCTCACAATGAGCAGTTCTTC

clone size: few
J gene: TRBJ1-1
V gene: TRBV7-9
D gene: -
CDR3 protein: CASSLGAPPLNTEAFF
CDR3 DNA: TGTGCCAGCAGCTTAGGGGCTCCTCCTCTGAACACTGAAGCTTTCTTT

clone size: many
J gene: TRBJ1-3
V gene: TRBV28
D gene: -
CDR3 protein: CASSIPRQAPRGTIYF
CDR3 DNA: TGTGCCAGCAGTATCCCTCGACAGGCTCCAAGAGGCACCATATATTTT

clone size: -
J gene: TRBJ2-2
V gene: TRBV12-3/TRBV12-4
D gene: TRBD2
CDR3 protein: CASSFLAGGPDTGELFF
CDR3 DNA: TGTGCCAGCAGTTTCCTAGCGGGGGGGCCGGACACCGGGGAGCTGTTTTTT

clone size: -
J gene: TRBJ2-3
V gene: TRBV5-1
D gene: TRBD2
CDR3 protein: CASSPATSVADTQYF
CDR3 DNA: TGCGCCAGCAGCCCCGCGACTAGCGTCGCAGATACGCAGTATTTT

clone size: many
J gene: TRBJ1-5
V gene: TRBV7-2
D gene: TRBD1
CDR3 protein: CASSLAGGLQPQHF
CDR3 DNA: TGTGCCAGCAGCTTAGCAGGGGGCCTTCAGCCCCAGCATTTT

clone size: -
J gene: TRBJ1-5
V gene: TRBV4-1
D gene: TRBD1
CDR3 protein: CASSQGQGSNQPQHF
CDR3 DNA: TGCGCCAGCAGCCAAGGACAGGGTAGTAATCAGCCCCAGCATTTT

clone size: -
J gene: TRBJ1-6
V gene: TRBV4-2
D gene: -
CDR3 protein: CASSQVKVENSPLHF
CDR3 DNA: TGTGCCAGCAGCCAAGTGAAAGTTGAGAATTCACCCCTCCACTTT

clone size: few
J gene: TRBJ2-1
V gene: TRBV6-1
D gene: -
CDR3 protein: CASSQAWGDSYNEQFF
CDR3 DNA: TGTGCCAGCAGCCAAGCTTGGGGGGACTCCTACAATGAGCAGTTCTTC

clone size: few
J gene: TRBJ1-1
V gene: TRBV28
D gene: TRBD1
CDR3 protein: CASSFRTGWGTEAFF
CDR3 DNA: TGTGCCAGCAGTTTCCGGACAGGGTGGGGCACTGAAGCTTTCTTT

clone size: -
J gene: TRBJ2-5
V gene: TRBV7-2
D gene: -
CDR3 protein: CASSAQGYQETQYF
CDR3 DNA: TGTGCCAGCAGCGCGCAGGGGTACCAAGAGACCCAGTACTTC

clone size: few
J gene: TRBJ2-7
V gene: TRBV2
D gene: TRBD1
CDR3 protein: CASRGTGGYEQYF
CDR3 DNA: TGTGCCAGCAGAGGTACAGGGGGCTACGAGCAGTACTTC

clone size: many
J gene: TRBJ2-2
V gene: TRBV7-9
D gene: -
CDR3 protein: CASSNNPGYTGELFF
CDR3 DNA: TGTGCCAGCAGCAATAACCCAGGGTACACCGGGGAGCTGTTTTTT

clone size: many
J gene: TRBJ2-5
V gene: TRBV7-6
D gene: -
CDR3 protein: CASTHRRGPTETQYF
CDR3 DNA: TGTGCCAGCACCCATAGAAGGGGCCCCACGGAGACCCAGTACTTC

clone size: few
J gene: TRBJ2-2
V gene: TRBV4-1
D gene: -
CDR3 protein: CASSQGQTGELFF
CDR3 DNA: TGCGCCAGCAGCCAAGGCCAAACCGGGGAGCTGTTTTTT

clone size: -
J gene: TRBJ1-6
V gene: TRBV20-1
D gene: TRBD1
CDR3 protein: CSARVLDRGRRSPLHF
CDR3 DNA: TGCAGTGCTAGAGTCCTCGACAGGGGGCGAAGATCACCCCTCCACTTT

clone size: -
J gene: TRBJ1-1
V gene: TRBV7-2
D gene: -
CDR3 protein: CASSSAGGGMNTEAFF
CDR3 DNA: TGTGCCAGCAGCTCCGCGGGGGGGGGGATGAACACTGAAGCTTTCTTT

clone size: -
J gene: TRBJ2-1
V gene: TRBV6-4
D gene: TRBD2
CDR3 protein: CASSPQSGGGNEQFF
CDR3 DNA: TGTGCCAGCAGCCCCCAAAGCGGGGGGGGGAATGAGCAGTTCTTC

clone size: few
J gene: TRBJ1-1
V gene: TRBV12-3/TRBV12-4
D gene: -
CDR3 protein: CASRFDSNTEAFF
CDR3 DNA: TGTGCCAGCAGATTTGACAGTAACACTGAAGCTTTCTTT

clone size: -
J gene: TRBJ1-1
V gene: TRBV20-1
D gene: -
CDR3 protein: CSAREGRNTEAFF
CDR3 DNA: TGCAGTGCTAGAGAGGGGAGGAACACTGAAGCTTTCTTT

clone size: -
J gene: TRBJ1-1
V gene: TRBV19
D gene: -
CDR3 protein: CASTLGPRLTEAFF
CDR3 DNA: TGTGCCAGTACACTCGGTCCGAGACTTACTGAAGCTTTCTTT

clone size: -
J gene: TRBJ1-5
V gene: TRBV19
D gene: -
CDR3 protein: CASSMRGHPNFSNQPQHF
CDR3 DNA: TGTGCCAGTAGTATGAGGGGACACCCTAATTTCAGCAATCAGCCCCAGCATTTT

clone size: few
J gene: TRBJ2-1
V gene: TRBV12-3/TRBV12-4
D gene: TRBD2
CDR3 protein: CASQGLAGPYNEQFF
CDR3 DNA: TGTGCCAGCCAGGGACTAGCGGGGCCCTACAATGAGCAGTTCTTC

clone size: -
J gene: TRBJ2-6
V gene: TRBV24-1
D gene: -
CDR3 protein: CATSDLQGPEANVLTF
CDR3 DNA: TGTGCCACCAGTGATTTGCAGGGGCCCGAGGCCAACGTCCTGACTTTC

clone size: -
J gene: TRBJ2-3
V gene: TRBV10-3
D gene: TRBD1
CDR3 protein: CATTPGQQSTDTQYF
CDR3 DNA: TGTGCCACGACCCCGGGACAGCAGAGCACAGATACGCAGTATTTT

clone size: -
J gene: TRBJ2-3
V gene: TRBV7-9
D gene: TRBD1
CDR3 protein: CASSRPGTGEFRYTDTQYF
CDR3 DNA: TGTGCCAGCAGCCGACCCGGGACAGGGGAGTTTCGATACACAGATACGCAGTATTTT

clone size: few
J gene: TRBJ1-2
V gene: TRBV5-6
D gene: -
CDR3 protein: CASSLGRPGGGYTF
CDR3 DNA: TGTGCCAGCAGCCTGGGACGGCCCGGCGGAGGCTACACCTTC

clone size: once
J gene: TRBJ2-4
V gene: TRBV2
D gene: -
CDR3 protein: CASATVVLAKNIQYF
CDR3 DNA: TGTGCCAGTGCTACGGTGGTCTTAGCCAAAAACATTCAGTACTTC

clone size: -
J gene: TRBJ2-1
V gene: TRBV6-6
D gene: TRBD2
CDR3 protein: CASSYSFSGGTPPYNEQFF
CDR3 DNA: TGTGCCAGCAGTTACTCTTTTAGCGGGGGAACCCCTCCCTACAATGAGCAGTTCTTC

clone size: -
J gene: TRBJ2-2
V gene: TRBV7-9
D gene: TRBD1
CDR3 protein: CASSSPPTGTRYTGELFF
CDR3 DNA: TGTGCCAGCAGCTCGCCCCCGACAGGGACCCGATACACCGGGGAGCTGTTTTTT

clone size: -
J gene: TRBJ2-7
V gene: TRBV7-6
D gene: TRBD1
CDR3 protein: CASGSAGQGYYEQYF
CDR3 DNA: TGTGCCAGCGGCTCTGCGGGACAGGGATACTACGAGCAGTACTTC

clone size: few
J gene: TRBJ2-1
V gene: TRBV11-2
D gene: -
CDR3 protein: CASSSTWSSYNEQFF
CDR3 DNA: TGTGCCAGCAGCTCCACTTGGAGCTCCTACAATGAGCAGTTCTTC

clone size: -
J gene: TRBJ1-2
V gene: TRBV6-5
D gene: -
CDR3 protein: CASSTGPGGYTF
CDR3 DNA: TGTGCCAGCAGTACAGGGCCCGGTGGCTACACCTTC

clone size: few
J gene: TRBJ2-7
V gene: TRBV19
D gene: -
CDR3 protein: CASSIRGYEQYF
CDR3 DNA: TGTGCCAGTAGTATCAGGGGCTACGAGCAGTACTTC

clone size: -
J gene: TRBJ1-1
V gene: TRBV27
D gene: -
CDR3 protein: CASSFLPRGSEAFF
CDR3 DNA: TGTGCCAGCAGTTTCCTCCCTCGTGGCTCTGAAGCTTTCTTT

clone size: few
J gene: TRBJ1-5
V gene: TRBV24-1
D gene: -
CDR3 protein: CATGTAAYNQPQHF
CDR3 DNA: TGTGCCACCGGAACGGCCGCTTACAATCAGCCCCAGCATTTT

clone size: few
J gene: TRBJ1-1
V gene: TRBV6-2/TRBV6-3
D gene: -
CDR3 protein: CASSYGGGTVNTEAFF
CDR3 DNA: TGTGCCAGCAGTTACGGGGGAGGGACCGTGAACACTGAAGCTTTCTTT

clone size: -
J gene: TRBJ2-1
V gene: TRBV9
D gene: TRBD2
CDR3 protein: CASTPSGGANEQFF
CDR3 DNA: TGTGCCAGCACTCCTAGCGGGGGGGCGAATGAGCAGTTCTTC

clone size: -
J gene: TRBJ1-4
V gene: TRBV27
D gene: -
CDR3 protein: CASSLVPLLRGGKLFF
CDR3 DNA: TGTGCCAGCAGTTTAGTGCCCCTTCTACGAGGGGGAAAACTGTTTTTT

clone size: few
J gene: TRBJ2-7
V gene: TRBV18
D gene: TRBD2
CDR3 protein: CASSPAGGPGAYEQYF
CDR3 DNA: TGTGCCAGCTCACCCGCGGGGGGGCCCGGGGCCTACGAGCAGTACTTC

clone size: many
J gene: TRBJ2-6
V gene: TRBV7-3
D gene: -
CDR3 protein: CASSLISSGANVLTF
CDR3 DNA: TGTGCCAGCAGCTTGATTTCCTCTGGGGCCAACGTCCTGACTTTC

clone size: few
J gene: TRBJ2-1
V gene: TRBV4-1
D gene: -
CDR3 protein: CASSLGTAGEQFF
CDR3 DNA: TGCGCCAGCAGCCTCGGGACCGCGGGTGAGCAGTTCTTC

clone size: -
J gene: TRBJ2-7
V gene: TRBV27
D gene: TRBD1
CDR3 protein: CASSAGTGQSEQYF
CDR3 DNA: TGTGCCAGCAGTGCCGGGACAGGGCAGAGCGAGCAGTACTTC

clone size: few
J gene: TRBJ2-1
V gene: TRBV7-9
D gene: -
CDR3 protein: CASSPMGTVSYNEQFF
CDR3 DNA: TGTGCCAGCAGCCCGATGGGGACGGTCTCCTACAATGAGCAGTTCTTC